This T cell receptor (beta chain) was found in a study of T cells after yellow fever vaccination. TCRdb fed the 5' RACE reads into MiXCR, producing one record per CDR3 protein. The data contain 250,000 to 350,000 distinct CDR3 sequences, 6.8% of them singletons. This clonotype was found many times. What it recognizes is unknown. Regarding the study as a whole: The booster saw the reappearance of most primary-vaccination clones (around 96% CD4, about 88% CD8). Within FACS-sorted repertoires, abundant clonotypes contaminating from the bulk population could be present. The secondary response was weaker but peaked faster, day 5 versus 15.

The CDR3 is made up of 14 amino acids. The V end lost 6 bases, the J end lost 0 bases, and 10 bases lay between the germline ends. Germline values: CDR1 MNHEY, CDR2 SMNVEV (reference sequence). The source was PBMCs, collected 35 to 50 days after the first yellow fever vaccination. The sequence derives from a man aged 18 to 30 who received the YFV17D yellow fever vaccine. The gene calls are TRBV27 and TRBJ2-3; D possibly corresponds to TRBD2 (6 bases). CDR3 nucleotide sequence: TGTGCCAGCAGCATAGGGACTAGCACAGATACGCAGTATTTT. This codes for CASSIGTSTDTQYF.